The entry below gives a single TCR beta chain sequence along with its context. TCRdb's copy holds only in-frame clones and misses some; the assay was immunoSEQ multiplex PCR. The repertoire consists of some 150,000 clones, with 96% occurring once and the leading ten covering over 1%. This entry is derived from a study of control samples from healthy donors and cancer patients. This receptor was obtained from a woman aged 25-40 years in good health. The sequencing input was blood.

The CDR3 is CASSGSTGGNQPQHF. CDR3 coding DNA: TGTGCCAGCAGTGGATCGACGGGGGGTAATCAGCCCCAGCATTTT. The V call is TRBV2, the J call TRBJ1-5, with D perhaps TRBD1 (5 bases). Germline lookup yields CDR1 SNHLY and CDR2 FYNNEI. V lost 4 bases and J 4 bases, leaving 14 bases between the germline ends. The CDR3 spans 15 residues.